This TCR beta chain was recovered during a study of blood T cells in healthy people across ages. CDR1 SEHNR and CDR2 FQNEAQ come from the germline V gene (reference sequence). The CDR3 runs to 14 residues. The V and J ends lost 1 base and 6 bases respectively, with 12 bases between them. Isolation of PBMCs gave at least 7 million cells per sample. The use of a sample-barcoded 5' primer and a J-beta primer mix characterized a second PCR of 7 to 11 cycles. A 12-random-nucleotide template-switch adaptor tagged each cDNA molecule. A single record per CDR3 protein comes from TCRdb applying MiXCR to the 5' RACE reads. The sample gives about 1.1 million distinct CDR3 sequences, roughly two fifths of which show up once; around 13% is in the top ten.

The genes are TRBV7-9 and TRBJ1-1; D gene ambiguous. This receptor was identified in a man younger than 30 in good health. Sequenced: blood. The DNA of the CDR3 is TGTGCCAGCAGCTTAGGGTACAGTGACGCTGAAGCTTTCTTT. Its translation is CASSLGYSDAEAFF.